The subject of this entry is one TCR beta chain. No antigen is known for it. The entry originates in a study of human T cells and chemical hapten exposure. Study at large: Cases of alopecia areata, totalis or universalis occurred in a predominantly female patient group.

TCRdb passed the RACE reads through MiXCR, listing each CDR3 protein once. This table holds 84,000 or so distinct CDR3 sequences, roughly 10% found once. Study-level findings and limits: No alteration of TCRs above 1 in 1000 frequency was seen with DPC sensitization. With patch test score, the counts of PT1 expanded TCRs showed a positive correlation.

The germline V gene has CDR1 SGHRS and CDR2 YFSETQ. The CDR3 extends over 15 amino acids. V was clipped by 4 bases and J by 1 base, with 13 bases between them. Time point in this sample: patch test 2, 6 weeks after DPC sensitization. Treatment noted: therapeutic diphenylcyclopropenone sensitization with weekly scalp DPC. The rearrangement uses TRBV5-1 and TRBJ2-3; D perhaps matches TRBD1 (6 bases). This TCR came from a woman aged 25 to 39 with alopecia areata. Some clones in this sample may be carry-over from other donors' samples. The material sequenced was whole blood, taken in connection with sensitization to the hapten diphenylcyclopropenone (DPC). The CDR3 sequence is CASSIRQAGTDTQYF. The CDR3 bases are TGCGCCAGCAGCATCAGACAGGCTGGCACAGATACGCAGTATTTT.